Below are 29 T cell receptor beta chains sequenced from a single sample in a study of shared clonotypes between healthy human individuals. In the naive CD8 group, cells lacked CD45RO and were positively selected for CCR7, so terminally differentiated effector memory CD45RA+ cells were left out. Here immunoSEQ multiplex PCR was the method, and the copy in TCRdb shows in-frame clones only, minus some. The sample has 2 million to 2.5 million clones; 85% to 95% are singletons. Specimen: naive CD8+ T cells from PBMCs. The receptors come from a man aged 18 to 30 in good health. Some clones in this sample may be carry-over from other donors' samples.

The chain joins TRBV7-8 to TRBJ2-1; D ambiguous. Trimming removed 3 bases at V and 5 bases at J, with 8 bases between. The V gene's germline CDR1 is SGHVS and CDR2 FQNEAQ. This CDR3 is built from 13 residues. CDR3 sequence (DNA): TGTGCCAGCAGCTTGACACAGCACAATGAGCAGTTCTTC. Encoded protein: CASSLTQHNEQFF.

The chain links TRBV7-2 to TRBJ2-4; D possibly corresponds to TRBD1 (6 bases). The ends were cut back, 3 bases at V and 1 base at J, with 16 bases in the middle. The CDR3 is 17 amino acids. CDR1 SGHTA and CDR2 FQGNSA come from the germline V gene. This chain's CDR3 is CASSLRWGPAAKNIQYF. The CDR3 nucleotides are TGTGCCAGCAGCTTGAGGTGGGGGCCAGCTGCCAAAAACATTCAGTACTTC.

The genes are TRBV9 and TRBJ2-1; 9 nucleotides align to TRBD2. V shed 3 bases, J shed 6 bases, and the junction held 16 bases outside the gene matches. Germline-derived CDR1 and CDR2 are SGDLS and YYNGEE. CDR3 length equals 18 residues. CDR3 protein: CASSAFGSSGKSGNEQFF. The DNA for the CDR3 is TGTGCCAGCAGCGCCTTCGGGTCTAGCGGGAAATCCGGCAATGAGCAGTTCTTC.

The chain couples TRBV18 to TRBJ2-7, with D unresolved. Trimming pared 0 bases from V and 5 bases from J, leaving 8 bases between. Per germline, CDR1 KGHSH and CDR2 LQKENI. The CDR3 runs to 13 residues. CDR3 nucleotide sequence: TGTGCCAGCTCACCACCGCTGTCCAACGAGCAGTACTTC. Protein sequence: CASSPPLSNEQYF. The whole variable domain, remainder taken from reference TRBV18 and TRBJ2-7, is NAGVMQNPRHLVRRRGQEARLRCSPMKGHSHVYWYRQLPEEGLKFMVYLQKENIIDESGMPKERFSAEFPKEGPSILRIQQVVRGDSAAYFCASSPPLSNEQYFGPGTRLTVT.

On this clone: Other DNA variants within this sample encode the same CDR3. V usage is TRBV19 and J usage is TRBJ2-7, with 8 bases identical to TRBD2. Germline loops: CDR1 LNHDA, CDR2 SQIVND (reference sequence). V trimming: 1 base; J trimming: 0 bases; junction bases outside the gene matches: 2. This CDR3 has 15 amino acids. This chain's CDR3 is CASSIGGGNSYEQYF. CDR3 DNA: TGTGCCAGTAGTATAGGCGGGGGGAACTCCTACGAGCAGTACTTC.

On this clone itself: Other nucleotide sequences in the sample specify the same CDR3. CDR3 nucleotides: TGTGCCTCCAGCCCGGGGACAGGGGCTTACGAGCAGTACTTC. As protein: CASSPGTGAYEQYF. The chain has TRBV7-7 and TRBJ2-7, with 10 bases that match TRBD1. CDR3 size: 14 residues. The germline gives CDR1 SSHAT, CDR2 FNYEAQ (reference sequence). Germline trimming cut 11 bases from V and 4 bases from J; bases unmatched to any gene: 11.

This clone was detected many times. This chain links TRBV13 with TRBJ2-7; no clear D gene. This CDR3 region has 13 residues. The V gene's germline CDR1 is PRHDT and CDR2 FYEKMQ (reference sequence). V dropped 2 bases and J dropped 0 bases, with 5 bases sitting between them. This chain's CDR3 is CASSLWDSYEQYF. The CDR3 DNA follows: TGTGCCAGCAGCTTATGGGACTCCTACGAGCAGTACTTC. The entire variable domain, with the rest obtained from reference TRBV13 and TRBJ2-7, is as follows: AAGVIQSPRHLIKEKRETATLKCYPIPRHDTVYWYQQGPGQDPQFLISFYEKMQSDKGSIPDRFSAQQFSDYHSELNMSSLELGDSALYFCASSLWDSYEQYFGPGTRLTVT.

This rearrangement joins TRBV4-1 to TRBJ1-1; D gene uncertain. Germline-derived CDR1 and CDR2 are MGHRA and YSYEKL. V lost 1 base, J lost 7 bases, and 13 bases lay in between. The CDR3 is 14 amino acids. The CDR3 protein is CASSQVYENSEAFF. CDR3 DNA: TGCGCCAGCAGCCAAGTTTACGAAAATAGTGAAGCTTTCTTT.

The chain uses TRBV2 and TRBJ2-1, with D possibly called TRBD1 or TRBD2 (7 bases each). CDR3 length: 16 residues. Trimming took 6 bases from V and 6 from J, leaving 21 bases between them. Germline values: CDR1 SNHLY, CDR2 FYNNEI. CDR3 bases: TGTGCCAGCAGAGAGGGGACAGCGGGAATGGTCAATGAGCAGTTCTTC. Protein: CASREGTAGMVNEQFF. The complete variable domain, with remaining parts taken from reference TRBV2 and TRBJ2-1, reads EPEVTQTPSHQVTQMGQEVILRCVPISNHLYFYWYRQILGQKVEFLVSFYNNEISEKSEIFDDQFSVERPDGSNFTLKIRSTKLEDSAMYFCASREGTAGMVNEQFFGPGTRLTVL.

Points on this clone: At the DNA level, this CDR3 is encoded by other sequences in the same sample as well. This rearrangement joins TRBV30 to TRBJ2-7; no reliable D call. The germline V and J ends were trimmed by 0 bases and 1 base, with 7 bases remaining between them. This CDR3 has 13 amino acids. In germline, CDR1 is GTSNPN, CDR2 SVGIG (reference sequence). CDR3 in amino acids: CAWSVGSSYEQYF. CDR3 coding DNA: TGTGCCTGGAGTGTGGGCAGTTCCTACGAGCAGTACTTC. Complete variable domain (other parts from reference TRBV30 and TRBJ2-7): SQTIHQWPATLVQPVGSPLSLECTVEGTSNPNLYWYRQAAGRGLQLLFYSVGIGQISSEVPQNLSASRPQDRQFILSSKKLLLSDSGFYLCAWSVGSSYEQYFGPGTRLTVT.

The chain links TRBV6-5 to TRBJ1-1; weak D call: TRBD1 (5 bases). Germline assignment: CDR1 MNHEY and CDR2 SVGAGI. V lost 4 bases and J lost 6, with 9 bases in between. CDR3 length equals 12 residues. CDR3 DNA sequence: TGTGCCAGCAGTTCAGGGTCACCTGAAGCTTTCTTT. Its translation: CASSSGSPEAFF.

The chain links TRBV30 to TRBJ1-1; 8 nucleotides match TRBD1. Germline CDR1 is GTSNPN and CDR2 is SVGIG (reference sequence). The CDR3 has 13 residues. The J segment lost 3 bases and the V segment lost 8 bases, leaving 8 bases of the junction unmatched. This CDR3 is CAGMDRADTEAFF. The CDR3 DNA is TGTGCCGGGATGGACAGGGCGGACACTGAAGCTTTCTTT.

The gene calls are TRBV11-2 and TRBJ2-6; perhaps D is TRBD1 or TRBD2 (5 bases each). Germline V gene data show CDR1 as SGHAT and CDR2 as FQNNGV. The length of the CDR3 is 12 residues. Trimming pared 11 bases from V and 9 bases from J, leaving 14 bases between. The CDR3 DNA follows: TGTGCCGGTTCTTGGGACCTCAACGTCCTGACTTTC. Its protein product is CAGSWDLNVLTF.

The rearrangement joins TRBV11-2 to TRBJ2-1, with 8 bases lining up with TRBD1. The length of the CDR3 is 17 residues. With V trimmed by 1 base and J by 5 bases, 10 bases remained unmatched. Germline-derived CDR1 and CDR2 are SGHAT and FQNNGV. This chain's CDR3 is CASSLGRRGRGDNEQFF. DNA of the CDR3: TGTGCCAGCAGCTTAGGTCGCAGGGGGCGGGGCGACAATGAGCAGTTCTTC.

This chain joins TRBV28 and TRBJ2-5; TRBD2 agrees at 8 bases. The CDR3 extends over 15 amino acids. The ends lost 6 bases at V and 8 bases at J; junction bases unmatched: 14. Germline CDR1 and CDR2: MDHEN and SYDVKM. CDR3 in amino acids: CASRGLAGSPGTQYF. In nucleotides, the CDR3 is TGTGCCAGCAGAGGGCTAGCGGGCTCCCCAGGAACCCAGTACTTC.

This clone was observed a few times. The gene calls are TRBV4-1 and TRBJ1-2; D remains unclear. V was pared by 1 base and J by 6 bases, with 6 bases between. This CDR3 has 12 amino acids. Germline V CDR1 and CDR2: MGHRA, YSYEKL. DNA of the CDR3: TGCGCCAGCAGCCAAGGATGGGATGGCTACACCTTC. Translated: CASSQGWDGYTF.

The rearrangement links TRBV7-2 to TRBJ2-7; D remains ambiguous. This CDR3 has 18 amino acids. Trimming left V 2 bases short and J 0 bases short, with 20 bases between. Germline CDR1 is SGHTA and CDR2 is FQGNSA. DNA for the CDR3: TGTGCCAGCAGCTTAAATGGTGAGGAACGGCGCCTCTCCTACGAGCAGTACTTC. This sequence encodes CASSLNGEERRLSYEQYF.

V is TRBV19 and J is TRBJ2-1; TRBD2 agrees at 12 bases. The ends lost 9 bases at V and 2 bases at J; junction bases unmatched: 8. The length of the CDR3 is 16 residues. CDR1 and CDR2 (germline): LNHDA, SQIVND (reference sequence). DNA of the CDR3: TGTGCCAGCAGAGCCGGGACTAGCGGGCCCTACAATGAGCAGTTCTTC. Translation: CASRAGTSGPYNEQFF. The whole variable domain, remainder taken from reference TRBV19 and TRBJ2-1, is DGGITQSPKYLFRKEGQNVTLSCEQNLNHDAMYWYRQDPGQGLRLIYYSQIVNDFQKGDIAEGYSVSREKKESFPLTVTSAQKNPTAFYLCASRAGTSGPYNEQFFGPGTRLTVL.

This clone occurred once. The chain uses TRBV27 and TRBJ2-3, with 7 bases matching TRBD2. The CDR3 spans 18 residues. Germline-derived CDR1 and CDR2 are MNHEY and SMNVEV (reference sequence). With V trimmed by 2 bases and J by 2 bases, 13 bases remained unmatched. CDR3 protein: CASSLGEGAAGYTDTQYF. CDR3 nucleotide sequence: TGTGCCAGCAGTTTAGGGGAGGGTGCCGCGGGCTACACAGATACGCAGTATTTT.

This chain connects TRBV7-8 to TRBJ2-7, with D tentatively TRBD1 (5 bases). The CDR3 is 13 amino acids. The germline V and J ends were trimmed by 4 bases and 3 bases, with 10 bases remaining between them. CDR1 and CDR2 from the germline V gene are SGHVS and FQNEAQ. CDR3 sequence reads: CASSSDRIYEQYF. As DNA, the CDR3 is TGTGCCAGCAGCTCTGACAGAATCTACGAGCAGTACTTC. The whole variable domain, filled in from reference TRBV7-8 and TRBJ2-7, reads GAGVSQSPRYKVAKRGQDVALRCDPISGHVSLFWYQQALGQGPEFLTYFQNEAQLDKSGLPSDRFFAERPEGSVSTLKIQRTQQEDSAVYLCASSSDRIYEQYFGPGTRLTVT.

V is TRBV27 and J is TRBJ1-5, with D possibly TRBD1 on 6 matching bases. This CDR3 has 13 residues. The V and J ends lost 4 bases and 6 bases respectively, with 10 bases between them. CDR1 is MNHEY, CDR2 SMNVEV, per germline (reference sequence). CDR3 coding DNA: TGTGCCAGCAGTTGGCCCAGGGGTCAGCCCCAGCATTTT. Residues: CASSWPRGQPQHF.

The chain carries TRBV5-1 and TRBJ2-7; 9 nucleotides align to TRBD1. CDR1 and CDR2 from the germline V gene are SGHRS and YFSETQ. The CDR3 sequence is 15 residues long. Losses at the gene ends were 3 bases for V and 0 bases for J; bases not matched to a gene: 4. The CDR3 coding sequence is TGCGCCAGCAGCTCCACAGGGGGCTTCTCCTACGAGCAGTACTTC. This sequence encodes CASSSTGGFSYEQYF.

Regarding this clone: The same CDR3 is also encoded by other DNA sequences in this sample. The chain is built from TRBV9 and TRBJ1-2; D call uncertain. Trimming cost V 3 bases and J 2 bases, with 5 bases left between them. The germline CDR1 and CDR2 sequences are SGDLS and YYNGEE. This CDR3 spans 12 amino acids. The CDR3 DNA reads TGTGCCAGCAGCGGTATAAACTATGGCTACACCTTC. Translating it yields CASSGINYGYTF.

With regard to this clone: This sample also contains other DNA sequences that code for the same CDR3. The CDR3 loop reads CASSLTGGNTEAFF. The CDR3 coding sequence is TGTGCCAGCAGCCTGACAGGGGGGAACACTGAAGCTTTCTTT. The chain joins TRBV7-9 to TRBJ1-1, with 9 bases fitting TRBD1. There are 14 residues in the CDR3. J was trimmed by 1 base and V by 5 bases; bases with no gene match: 2. Germline V gives CDR1 SEHNR, CDR2 FQNEAQ (reference sequence).

This clone was recorded only once. The chain uses TRBV7-9 and TRBJ2-3, with 9 bases matching TRBD1. Germline V lookup: CDR1 SEHNR, CDR2 FQNEAQ (reference sequence). The CDR3 sequence is 17 residues long. The V segment lost 5 bases and the J segment 5 bases; nucleotides outside the gene matches: 14. CDR3 sequence (DNA): TGTGCCAGCAGCACCCTCGAGGGGACAGGGCTTGGAGATACGCAGTATTTT. The encoded protein is CASSTLEGTGLGDTQYF. The full variable domain, its missing parts supplied by reference TRBV7-9 and TRBJ2-3, is DTGVSQNPRHKITKRGQNVTFRCDPISEHNRLYWYRQTLGQGPEFLTYFQNEAQLEKSRLLSDRFSAERPKGSFSTLEIQRTEQGDSAMYLCASSTLEGTGLGDTQYFGPGTRLTVL.

The chain is built from TRBV13 and TRBJ2-7; possibly TRBD1 or TRBD2 for D (5 bases each). V shed 5 bases and J shed 3 bases, with 17 bases lying between them. CDR1 and CDR2 (germline): PRHDT, FYEKMQ (reference sequence). This CDR3 is 15 amino acids long. CDR3 region: CASSKWGTLHYEQYF. The CDR3 DNA reads as TGTGCCAGCAGCAAGTGGGGGACCCTCCACTACGAGCAGTACTTC.

The CDR3 loop reads CASSPGTSRTYEQYF. In nucleotides, the CDR3 is TGTGCCAGCAGCCCCGGGACTAGCCGGACCTACGAGCAGTACTTC. The chain uses TRBV7-9 and TRBJ2-7; 9 positions match TRBD2. Germline values: CDR1 SEHNR, CDR2 FQNEAQ (reference sequence). This CDR3 has 15 amino acids. V was pared by 5 bases and J by 2 bases, with 7 bases of the junction left unmatched.

The chain combines TRBV5-1 with TRBJ1-1, with D perhaps TRBD1 (5 bases). The germline CDR1 and CDR2 sequences are SGHRS and YFSETQ. V dropped 5 bases and J dropped 6 bases, with 8 bases sitting between them. The CDR3 consists of 11 residues. CDR3 amino acids: CASRQGPEAFF. Written as DNA, the CDR3 is TGCGCCAGCAGGCAGGGACCTGAAGCTTTCTTT. The full variable domain, in which reference TRBV5-1 and TRBJ1-1 provide the parts outside the CDR3, is KAGVTQTPRYLIKTRGQQVTLSCSPISGHRSVSWYQQTPGQGLQFLFEYFSETQRNKGNFPGRFSGRQFSNSRSEMNVSTLELGDSALYLCASRQGPEAFFGQGTRLTVV.

V is TRBV15 and J is TRBJ1-1, with 7 bases matching TRBD1. The junction had 7 bases not matched to a gene; V was cut back by 0 bases and J by 0 bases. The CDR3 is made up of 17 amino acids. Germline CDR1 is LNHNV and CDR2 is YYDKDF (reference sequence). CDR3 sequence reads: CATSRDNRGGVNTEAFF. DNA of the CDR3: TGTGCCACCAGCAGAGATAACAGGGGAGGGGTGAACACTGAAGCTTTCTTT. Full variable domain (missing parts from reference TRBV15 and TRBJ1-1): DAMVIQNPRYQVTQFGKPVTLSCSQTLNHNVMYWYQQKSSQAPKLLFHYYDKDFNNEADTPDNFQSRRPNTSFCFLDIRSPGLGDTAMYLCATSRDNRGGVNTEAFFGQGTRLTVV.